What follows is one T cell receptor (beta chain) and its context. Its matching antigen is unknown. The CDR3 contains 18 residues. Germline-derived CDR1 and CDR2 are SGHVS and FQNEAQ. The ends were cut back, 8 bases at V and 4 bases at J, with 24 bases in the middle. The sample originates from a study of beta chain features in type 1 diabetes. At the level of the study: Healthy donors resembled patients in age, gender and cell yields.

Study conclusions and caveats: Overrepresentation of cells with high TCR expression could result from cDNA sequencing. For type 1 diabetes patients, VDJ junctions showed fewer insertions and more deletions. Among patients with Type 1 diabetes, TCRB CDR3s were moderately but significantly shorter in every one of the four CD4+ subsets.

The study reverse transcribed the entire isolated RNA, so it sequenced expressed TCRB transcripts. Using immunoSEQ multiplex PCR, the repertoire was profiled, and TCRdb retains in-frame clones only, with some absent. Here the sample spans around 70,000 clones, 49% being singletons. The gene calls are TRBV7-8 and TRBJ2-6; D is unresolved. The sequence was collected from a young man with type 1 diabetes. The sample comprised central memory CD4+ T cells from blood. CDR3 sequence (DNA): TGTGCCAGCTCCCTTTCTCTGGCGGCCGCCGCGGGGGCCAACGTCCTGACTTTC. It is translated as CASSLSLAAAAGANVLTF.